This TCR beta chain is from a study of cytomegalovirus exposure and HLA in healthy donors. General observations from the study: There were 150 to 200 TCR beta chains listed as cytomegalovirus-associated. A further, later analysis showed that HLA-associated TCR beta chains (compared with equally common others) were more clonally expanded. The classifier reportedly diagnosed cytomegalovirus status with high sensitivity and specificity.

This clone was seen only once. The antigen is unknown. Germline V gives CDR1 SGHVS, CDR2 FQNEAQ. The V gene lost 1 base and the J gene lost 10 bases, with 14 bases spanning the gap. This CDR3 is built from 15 residues. The primer mix had 60 Vbeta and 13 Jbeta primers. Repertoires were generated with immunoSEQ multiplex PCR, while TCRdb's copy carries only in-frame clones and drops some. Of about 35,000 clones listed, less than 85% are singletons. The chain combines TRBV7-8 with TRBJ1-6, with a possible D match to TRBD1 (5 bases). This TCR was recovered from a male donor in good health and CMV-seronegative. The sample consisted of PBMCs. CDR3 residues: CASSLGGGDGSPLHF. As DNA, the CDR3 is TGTGCCAGCAGCTTAGGAGGAGGGGACGGGTCACCCCTCCACTTT.